This is a list of T cell receptor beta chains from one sample in a study of a mutant IDH1 vaccine in newly diagnosed glioma. These receptors have no identified antigens. The table came from immunoSEQ multiplex PCR; TCRdb's copy has only in-frame clones and leaves some out. The repertoire has some 60,000 clones, roughly 79% of them found once; the top ten carry around 5%. Specimen: PBMCs, collected from a glioma patient whose treatment included an IDH1 peptide vaccine. The receptor source for this set is a man aged 35 to 55 with glioma. The CDR3 runs from the conserved cysteine through the conserved F or W. Each record gives: CDR3 protein, CDR3 DNA, V gene, clone size, J gene, D gene. The D gene is left open where the match is weak. Size tells how often a clone was seen (once, few, many) or the class of an expanded clone, and some rows leave it out.

CDR3aa: CASSLDTGLAVYNEQFF; CDR3nt: TGTGCCAGCAGCTTAGATACTGGGCTAGCGGTCTACAATGAGCAGTTCTTC; v_gene: TRBV11-2; abundance: -; j_gene: TRBJ2-1; d_gene: TRBD2
CDR3aa: CASRPGAVGELFF; CDR3nt: TGTGCCAGTAGGCCAGGGGCGGTCGGGGAGCTGTTTTTT; v_gene: TRBV19; abundance: -; j_gene: TRBJ2-2; d_gene: -
CDR3aa: CASPGGLTGMADTQYF; CDR3nt: TGTGCCAGCCCGGGGGGGCTGACAGGGATGGCAGATACGCAGTATTTT; v_gene: TRBV7-2; abundance: -; j_gene: TRBJ2-3; d_gene: -
CDR3aa: CAWSKRQGYNQPQHF; CDR3nt: TGTGCCTGGAGTAAAAGGCAGGGGTACAATCAGCCCCAGCATTTT; v_gene: TRBV30; abundance: -; j_gene: TRBJ1-5; d_gene: -
CDR3aa: CASSLAQGAKGTQYF; CDR3nt: TGTGCCAGCAGCTTAGCCCAGGGGGCGAAGGGGACCCAGTACTTC; v_gene: TRBV7-2; abundance: few; j_gene: TRBJ2-5; d_gene: TRBD1
CDR3aa: CAGHSLRGLNVLTF; CDR3nt: TGTGCCGGTCACAGCCTCAGGGGCCTCAACGTCCTGACTTTC; v_gene: TRBV2; abundance: -; j_gene: TRBJ2-6; d_gene: -
CDR3aa: CASSQTDRAQGANVLTF; CDR3nt: TGCGCCAGCAGCCAAACTGACAGAGCTCAAGGGGCCAACGTCCTGACTTTC; v_gene: TRBV4-1; abundance: -; j_gene: TRBJ2-6; d_gene: -
CDR3aa: CASSYGQFNQPQHF; CDR3nt: TGTGCCAGCAGTTACGGGCAGTTTAATCAGCCCCAGCATTTT; v_gene: TRBV27; abundance: -; j_gene: TRBJ1-5; d_gene: -
CDR3aa: CASSPDRETDNEQFF; CDR3nt: TGCGCCAGCAGCCCCGACAGGGAAACTGACAATGAGCAGTTCTTC; v_gene: TRBV4-3; abundance: once; j_gene: TRBJ2-1; d_gene: TRBD1
CDR3aa: CASSLEGTDTQYF; CDR3nt: TGTGCCAGCAGCTTGGAGGGTACAGATACGCAGTATTTT; v_gene: TRBV5-4; abundance: few; j_gene: TRBJ2-3; d_gene: -
CDR3aa: CASSYSGSLNTEAFF; CDR3nt: TGTGCCAGCAGCTACTCCGGGTCACTGAACACTGAAGCTTTCTTT; v_gene: TRBV7-2; abundance: -; j_gene: TRBJ1-1; d_gene: -
CDR3aa: CAISDLQGVTGELFF; CDR3nt: TGTGCCATCAGTGATCTTCAGGGAGTCACCGGGGAGCTGTTTTTT; v_gene: TRBV10-3; abundance: -; j_gene: TRBJ2-2; d_gene: -
CDR3aa: CASSTGVGYGYTF; CDR3nt: TGTGCCTCCTCGACAGGGGTCGGCTATGGCTACACCTTC; v_gene: TRBV30; abundance: once; j_gene: TRBJ1-2; d_gene: TRBD1
CDR3aa: CSVEDPDRGAYNEQFF; CDR3nt: TGCAGCGTTGAAGACCCGGACAGGGGGGCCTACAATGAGCAGTTCTTC; v_gene: TRBV29-1; abundance: -; j_gene: TRBJ2-1; d_gene: TRBD1
CDR3aa: CASSRLSGNTIYF; CDR3nt: TGTGCCAGCAGCCGCCTCTCTGGAAACACCATATATTTT; v_gene: TRBV9; abundance: -; j_gene: TRBJ1-3; d_gene: -
CDR3aa: CASSSAAVGEFF; CDR3nt: TGTGCCAGCAGTTCCGCCGCCGTGGGGGAGTTCTTC; v_gene: TRBV6-5; abundance: -; j_gene: TRBJ2-1; d_gene: -
CDR3aa: CASNGGADYGYTF; CDR3nt: TGTGCCAGCAACGGGGGCGCGGACTATGGCTACACCTTC; v_gene: TRBV28; abundance: -; j_gene: TRBJ1-2; d_gene: -
CDR3aa: CASSRKLGTGSDNEQFF; CDR3nt: TGTGCCAGCAGCCGCAAGTTAGGGACAGGGTCGGACAATGAGCAGTTCTTC; v_gene: TRBV4-2; abundance: -; j_gene: TRBJ2-1; d_gene: TRBD1
CDR3aa: CASSFAGAQYF; CDR3nt: TGTGCCAGCAGTTTTGCGGGGGCCCAGTACTTC; v_gene: TRBV27; abundance: -; j_gene: TRBJ2-5; d_gene: TRBD2
CDR3aa: CASSKWGPPGVSGETQYF; CDR3nt: TGTGCCAGCAGCAAATGGGGTCCGCCGGGAGTTTCTGGAGAGACCCAGTACTTC; v_gene: TRBV21-1; abundance: -; j_gene: TRBJ2-5; d_gene: -
CDR3aa: CASSPKRRVTDTQYF; CDR3nt: TGTGCCAGCAGCCCAAAGAGGAGGGTGACAGATACGCAGTATTTT; v_gene: TRBV7-9; abundance: -; j_gene: TRBJ2-3; d_gene: -
CDR3aa: CASSERYSGANVLTF; CDR3nt: TGTGCCAGCAGTGAACGCTACTCTGGGGCCAACGTCCTGACTTTC; v_gene: TRBV2; abundance: -; j_gene: TRBJ2-6; d_gene: -
CDR3aa: CAWLDRTKSRFEQYF; CDR3nt: TGTGCCTGGCTGGACCGGACGAAGTCCCGGTTCGAGCAGTACTTC; v_gene: TRBV30; abundance: -; j_gene: TRBJ2-7; d_gene: -
CDR3aa: CAISPVGGTEAFF; CDR3nt: TGTGCCATCAGTCCGGTTGGGGGGACTGAAGCTTTCTTT; v_gene: TRBV10-3; abundance: -; j_gene: TRBJ1-1; d_gene: -
CDR3aa: CASSSRLAGGDTQYF; CDR3nt: TGTGCCAGCAGTTCTAGACTAGCGGGGGGGGATACGCAGTATTTT; v_gene: TRBV2; abundance: -; j_gene: TRBJ2-3; d_gene: TRBD2
CDR3aa: CASSYQGVGTEAFF; CDR3nt: TGTGCCAGCAGTTACCAGGGTGTGGGAACTGAAGCTTTCTTT; v_gene: TRBV6-6; abundance: -; j_gene: TRBJ1-1; d_gene: -
CDR3aa: CASSLDSGGAGELFF; CDR3nt: TGTGCCAGCAGCTTGGACAGCGGGGGGGCCGGGGAGCTGTTTTTT; v_gene: TRBV5-6; abundance: -; j_gene: TRBJ2-2; d_gene: TRBD2
CDR3aa: CATRDSPDQPQHF; CDR3nt: TGTGCCACTCGGGACTCTCCGGATCAGCCCCAGCATTTT; v_gene: TRBV27; abundance: few; j_gene: TRBJ1-5; d_gene: -
CDR3aa: CASSIGGPGQFF; CDR3nt: TGTGCCAGTAGTATAGGCGGCCCAGGGCAGTTCTTC; v_gene: TRBV19; abundance: -; j_gene: TRBJ2-1; d_gene: -
CDR3aa: CASSLIVRSGGPVEQFF; CDR3nt: TGTGCCAGCAGCTTAATCGTCCGCAGCGGGGGGCCGGTCGAGCAGTTCTTC; v_gene: TRBV7-6; abundance: -; j_gene: TRBJ2-1; d_gene: TRBD2
CDR3aa: CASSRQTGVTEAFF; CDR3nt: TGCGCCAGCAGCCGACAGACAGGGGTTACTGAAGCTTTCTTT; v_gene: TRBV4-3; abundance: once; j_gene: TRBJ1-1; d_gene: TRBD1
CDR3aa: CASSLRVSNTEAFF; CDR3nt: TGTGCCAGCAGCTTAAGGGTCAGCAACACTGAAGCTTTCTTT; v_gene: TRBV7-2; abundance: -; j_gene: TRBJ1-1; d_gene: -
CDR3aa: CASSLSAGRAYNEQFF; CDR3nt: TGTGCCAGCAGCTTAAGTGCCGGACGGGCCTACAATGAGCAGTTCTTC; v_gene: TRBV7-2; abundance: -; j_gene: TRBJ2-1; d_gene: -